Listed below are T cell receptor beta chains from one sample, sequenced in a study of OX40 agonist ivuxolimab in advanced cancers. Libraries were prepared by immunoSEQ multiplex PCR; TCRdb keeps only in-frame clonotypes and omits some of them. This table holds roughly 13,000 clones, 75% to 95% found once. The sequenced sample was CD4+ or CD8+ T cells sorted from blood, obtained in a trial of the OX40 agonist ivuxolimab. These receptors originate from an adult with an advanced solid tumor such as melanoma, head and neck, liver or kidney cancer. Both conserved end residues are part of each CDR3. A D gene is named only where the DNA matches it firmly. Clone sizes are given selectively: once, few, many, or a class where the clone is expanded.

d_gene	abundance	v_gene	j_gene	CDR3nt	CDR3aa
NA	NA	TRBV19	TRBJ2-7	TGTGCCAGTAGTGCCGGGACACCTTACGAGCAGTACTTC	CASSAGTPYEQYF
NA	NA	TRBV28	TRBJ2-7	TGTGCCAGCAGTCCAGGACTGTTGCAGTACTTC	CASSPGLLQYF
TRBD1	NA	TRBV4-3	TRBJ1-2	TGCGCCAGCAGCCAAGCCTTCCAGGGGGCGGGTGGCTACACCTTC	CASSQAFQGAGGYTF
TRBD1	once	TRBV29-1	TRBJ1-1	TGCAGCGTCCCTAAACTCCCGGGACAGGGTTTCGGGTCTGAAGCTTTCTTT	CSVPKLPGQGFGSEAFF
NA	NA	TRBV5-1	TRBJ1-3	TGCGCCAGCAGCTTGTCAGGGGTCGGAGACACCATATATTTT	CASSLSGVGDTIYF
TRBD2	NA	TRBV16	TRBJ2-4	TGTGCCAGCAGCCAATCCATCAGGGCTAGCGGAGAAAACATTCAGTACTTC	CASSQSIRASGENIQYF
NA	NA	TRBV9	TRBJ1-3	TGTGCCAGCAGCGTAGACGGGATCCGAAACACCATATATTTT	CASSVDGIRNTIYF
TRBD2	once	TRBV7-9	TRBJ2-7	TGTGCCAGCAGCTCTGGACTAGCGGCCTACGAGCAGTACTTC	CASSSGLAAYEQYF
NA	NA	TRBV15	TRBJ2-7	TGTGCCACCAGCAGAGGAGACTACGAGCAGTACTTC	CATSRGDYEQYF
NA	NA	TRBV6-4	TRBJ2-3	TGTGCCAGCAGCCCCACTTCGTCCCCCACAGATACGCAGTATTTT	CASSPTSSPTDTQYF
NA	NA	TRBV11-2	TRBJ2-1	TGTGCCAGCAGCTCTTCCGGAGCGGTATATGAGCAGTTCTTC	CASSSSGAVYEQFF